The 9 T cell receptor beta chains reported below all come from one sample, sequenced in a study of read filtering for tumor transcriptome and immune sequencing. The library was built from about 400 ng RNA with molecular barcoded adaptors for alpha/delta and beta/gamma chains. Via MiXCR, TCRdb re-called the reads, giving one row per CDR3 protein. The sample records 100,000 to 150,000 distinct CDR3 sequences, about 12% being singletons. Specimen: a population of CD138-negative cells sorted from bone marrow. These receptors were collected from a donor at least 40 years old with multiple myeloma.

This clonotype has more than one count but fewer than ten. The chain joins TRBV5-1 to TRBJ2-7; D ambiguous. This CDR3 contains 16 residues. Germline-derived CDR1 and CDR2 are SGHRS and YFSETQ. Trimming removed 1 base from V and 1 base from J, with 15 bases in between. CDR3 sequence (DNA): TGCGCCAGCAGCTTGACGGTGCGTACTACTTCCTACGAGCAGTACTTC. This encodes CASSLTVRTTSYEQYF.

This clonotype was seen a handful of times. A much larger clone sits a single nucleotide away, making a read error possible. The chain couples TRBV9 to TRBJ2-2; 8 bases align to TRBD2. The CDR3 sequence is 16 residues long. Trimming removed 3 bases from V and 3 bases from J; junction bases left unmatched: 7. Germline V gives CDR1 SGDLS, CDR2 YYNGEE. The CDR3 bases are TGTGCCAGCAGCGAGAAAGCGGGAGCCTACACCGGGGAGCTGTTTTTT. This translates into CASSEKAGAYTGELFF.

This clonotype was detected only a few times. A much larger clone is a single base away; this may be a read error. This chain connects TRBV6-1 to TRBJ2-3, with TRBD2 matching 13 bases. The trim removed 6 bases at V and 5 bases at J, leaving 2 bases unmatched. This CDR3 region has 14 residues. Germline-derived CDR1 and CDR2 are MNHNS and SASEGT. The CDR3 DNA reads TGTGCCAGCAGGACTAGCGGGGGGAAAGATACGCAGTATTTT. Amino acid sequence: CASRTSGGKDTQYF.

This clonotype was detected many times. The chain has TRBV12-3 or TRBV12-4 and TRBJ2-3; D is possibly TRBD1 (5 bases). The CDR3 loop spans 14 amino acids. V was clipped by 3 bases and J by 6 bases, with 13 bases between them. In DNA, the CDR3 is TGTGCCAGCAGTTTTGACAGAATTGCGGATACGCAGTATTTT. Residues: CASSFDRIADTQYF.

This clonotype was picked up many times. The rearrangement joins TRBV7-9 to TRBJ2-2; D is perhaps TRBD1 (6 bases). Deletions cut 3 bases from V and 4 bases from J, with 21 bases between. The CDR3 runs 18 residues. CDR1 and CDR2 (germline): SEHNR, FQNEAQ (reference sequence). The CDR3 region has the DNA TGTGCCAGCAGCTTCCCTGCCGGGACACTCCCCCGCACCGGGGAGCTGTTTTTT. Translating gives CASSFPAGTLPRTGELFF.

This clonotype was counted at least ten times. The V gene is TRBV24-1, the J gene TRBJ2-2; no reliable D call. The ends were cut back, 8 bases at V and 4 bases at J, with 7 bases in the middle. The CDR3 is made up of 12 amino acids. CDR1 is KGHDR, CDR2 SFDVKD, per germline. CDR3 region: CATNPGTGELFF. The CDR3 DNA sequence: TGTGCCACCAATCCGGGCACCGGGGAGCTGTTTTTT.

This clonotype was counted ten times or more. V is TRBV12-3 or TRBV12-4 and J is TRBJ1-4; TRBD1 matches at 8 bases. The CDR3 totals 15 residues. J gave up 3 bases and V 3 bases, and 3 bases lay outside the gene matches. CDR3 amino acids: CASSLTDRANEKLFF. CDR3 nucleotides: TGTGCCAGCAGTTTGACGGACAGGGCTAATGAAAAACTGTTTTTT.

Ten or more counts support this clonotype. The genes are TRBV5-1 and TRBJ2-7; D is perhaps TRBD2 (6 bases). The CDR3 has 13 amino acids. Germline V gene lookup returns CDR1 SGHRS and CDR2 YFSETQ. Trimming cost V 4 bases and J 0 bases, with 8 bases left between them. DNA for the CDR3: TGCGCCAGCAGCGTTAGCGGCTCCTACGAGCAGTACTTC. This sequence encodes CASSVSGSYEQYF.

There are many counts of this clonotype. The V and J genes are TRBV6-2 or TRBV6-3 and TRBJ2-7; the match to TRBD2 covers 7 bases. Trimming cost V 7 bases and J 1 base; bases outside gene matches: 19. There are 18 residues in the CDR3. Germline V CDR1 and CDR2: MNHEY, SVGEGT. The DNA for the CDR3 is TGTGCCAGCATCCTCAATGGCGGGATAGCGGGCATATCCTACGAGCAGTACTTC. Its translation: CASILNGGIAGISYEQYF.